The clone carrying this T cell receptor beta chain appeared a few times. This record belongs to a study of blood T cell repertoires in COVID-19. Across the study: The United States, Italy and Spain supplied acute and convalescent COVID-19 samples. The cDNA or gDNA used as material had been derived from T cells, B-cell-depleted T cells, or PBMCs.

As processed by the authors: Estimates of nucleated cell counts were drawn from the amplification of reference gene primers. The data were produced by immunoSEQ multiplex PCR, yet TCRdb's version contains in-frame clones alone and is incomplete. The V and J calls and clone size come from that table; D and trimming were worked out from the DNA. The sample comprises a few hundred thousand clones, roughly 80% of which are singletons, and more than 9% rests with the top ten. The CDR3 has 12 residues. Trimming left V 6 bases short and J 8 bases short, with 11 bases between. In germline, CDR1 is KGHSH, CDR2 LQKENI.

The chain recombines TRBV18 with TRBJ2-4; maybe TRBD2 (6 bases). The sequenced sample was peripheral blood. The clonotype comes from a woman of 80 years or more with acute or convalescent COVID-19. The CDR3 protein is CASSHGEDIQYF. CDR3 nucleotide sequence: TGTGCCAGCTCCCACGGGGAGGACATTCAGTACTTC.